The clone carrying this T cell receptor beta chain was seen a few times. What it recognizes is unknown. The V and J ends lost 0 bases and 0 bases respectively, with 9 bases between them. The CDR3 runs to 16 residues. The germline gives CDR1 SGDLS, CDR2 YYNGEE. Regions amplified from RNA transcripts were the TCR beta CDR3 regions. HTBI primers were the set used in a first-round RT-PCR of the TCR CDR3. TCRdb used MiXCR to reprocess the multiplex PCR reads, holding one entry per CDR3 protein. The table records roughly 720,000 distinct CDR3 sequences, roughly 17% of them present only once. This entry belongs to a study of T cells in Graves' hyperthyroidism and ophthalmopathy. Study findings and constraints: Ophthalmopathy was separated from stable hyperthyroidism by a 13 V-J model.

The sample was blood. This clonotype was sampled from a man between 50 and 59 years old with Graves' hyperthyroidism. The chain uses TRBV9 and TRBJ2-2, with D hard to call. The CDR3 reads CASSVGLVANTGELFF. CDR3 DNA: TGTGCCAGCAGCGTAGGTCTAGTCGCGAACACCGGGGAGCTGTTTTTT.